This T cell receptor beta chain was captured by sequencing in a study of T cells after yellow fever vaccination. At the level of the study: Low-cell-number fractions underwent preparation using SMART-Seq v4 Ultra Low Input. Findings of the study overall: The secondary response was weaker, and its peak arrived faster, on day 5 versus 15. In post-booster samples, most primary-vaccination clones reappeared (roughly 96% CD4, nearly 90% CD8).

The length of the CDR3 is 14 residues. The germline gives CDR1 SGHRS, CDR2 YFSETQ. Trimming shortened V by 6 bases and J by 4 bases, and 14 bases separated the two germline ends. TCR cDNA, made by 5'RACE template switching, carried an added universal primer site and UMIs. TCRdb reprocessed the 5' RACE reads with MiXCR, giving one entry per CDR3 protein. Counted here are roughly 250,000 distinct CDR3 sequences, 10% to 15% occurring once; the ten biggest clones make up 0.5% to 0.6%. In its sample, this clonotype was seen a few times. The antigen is undetermined. The receptor's source is a man aged 25-40 years who received the YFV17D yellow fever vaccine. The chain couples TRBV5-1 to TRBJ2-1; the D gene is possibly TRBD2 (6 bases). Sample: CD4+ T cells sorted from PBMCs, taken 45 days after the yellow fever booster vaccination. CDR3 sequence (DNA): TGCGCCAGCAAAACGGAGGGAGGATACAATGAGCAGTTCTTC. Translation gives CASKTEGGYNEQFF.